This entry features one T cell receptor (beta chain) sequence. This specimen comes from a study of blood T cells in healthy people across ages. Combining a sample-barcoded 5' primer with a J-beta primer mix, a second PCR ran for roughly 6 to 12 cycles. TCRdb reprocessed the 5' RACE reads via MiXCR and lists one record per CDR3 protein. The table shows nearly 800,000 distinct CDR3 sequences, with about 56% occurring only once. V was pared by 6 bases and J by 2 bases, with 12 bases between. Per germline, CDR1 MNHEY and CDR2 SVGAGI. This CDR3 comprises 14 residues. This sequence joins TRBV6-5 and TRBJ2-3; D is perhaps TRBD1 (6 bases). The clonotype comes from a man in his forties in good health. The sequencing sample was made of blood. CDR3: CASRVGGYTDTQYF. The CDR3 DNA follows: TGTGCCAGCAGAGTAGGGGGTTACACAGATACGCAGTATTTT.